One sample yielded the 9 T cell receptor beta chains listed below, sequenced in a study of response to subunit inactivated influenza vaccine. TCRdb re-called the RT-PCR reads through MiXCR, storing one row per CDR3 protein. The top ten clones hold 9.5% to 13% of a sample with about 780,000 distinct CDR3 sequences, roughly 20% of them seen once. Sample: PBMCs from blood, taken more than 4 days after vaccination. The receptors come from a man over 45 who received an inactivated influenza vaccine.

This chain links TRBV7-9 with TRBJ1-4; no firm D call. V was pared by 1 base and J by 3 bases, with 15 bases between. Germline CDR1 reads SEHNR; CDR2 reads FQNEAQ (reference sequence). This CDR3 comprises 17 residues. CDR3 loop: CASSLGGLRSANEKLFF. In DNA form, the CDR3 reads TGTGCCAGCAGCTTAGGAGGACTTCGCTCGGCTAATGAAAAACTGTTTTTT.

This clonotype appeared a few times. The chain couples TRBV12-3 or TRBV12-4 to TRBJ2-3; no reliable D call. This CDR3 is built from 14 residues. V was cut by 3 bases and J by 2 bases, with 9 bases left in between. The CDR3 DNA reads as TGTGCCAGCAGTTTTGTACAATTCACAGATACGCAGTATTTT. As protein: CASSFVQFTDTQYF.

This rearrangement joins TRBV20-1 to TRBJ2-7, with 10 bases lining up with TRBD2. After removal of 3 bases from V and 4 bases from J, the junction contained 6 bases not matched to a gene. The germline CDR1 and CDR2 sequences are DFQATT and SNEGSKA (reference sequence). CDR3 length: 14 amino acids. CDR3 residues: CSASSSGRIYEQYF. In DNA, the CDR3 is TGCAGTGCTAGCTCTAGCGGGAGAATTTACGAGCAGTACTTC.

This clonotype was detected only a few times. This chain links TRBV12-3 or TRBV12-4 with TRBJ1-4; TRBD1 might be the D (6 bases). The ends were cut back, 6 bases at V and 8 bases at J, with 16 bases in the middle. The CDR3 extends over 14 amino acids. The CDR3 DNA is TGTGCCAGCAGGCGAGGGGGGGCCGGGGAAAAACTGTTTTTT. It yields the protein CASRRGGAGEKLFF.

In DNA, the CDR3 is TGCGCCAGCAGAGGCCAGAATCCTCCCTACGAGCAGTACTTC. It encodes CASRGQNPPYEQYF. V is TRBV5-1 and J is TRBJ2-7; D is ambiguous. Per the germline V gene, CDR1 is SGHRS and CDR2 is YFSETQ. V was clipped by 5 bases and J by 2 bases, with 14 bases between them. CDR3 length equals 14 residues.

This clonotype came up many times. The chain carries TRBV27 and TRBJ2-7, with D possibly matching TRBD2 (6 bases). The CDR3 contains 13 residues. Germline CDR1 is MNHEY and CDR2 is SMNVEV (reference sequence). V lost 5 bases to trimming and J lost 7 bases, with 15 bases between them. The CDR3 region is CASSTGRAGEQYF. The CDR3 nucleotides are TGTGCCAGCAGTACCGGAAGGGCGGGGGAGCAGTACTTC.

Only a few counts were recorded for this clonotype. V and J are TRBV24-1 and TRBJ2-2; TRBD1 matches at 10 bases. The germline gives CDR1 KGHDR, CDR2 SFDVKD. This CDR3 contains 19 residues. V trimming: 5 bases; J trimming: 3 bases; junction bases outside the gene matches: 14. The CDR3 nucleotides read TGTGCCACCAGTGGTCGGGACAGGGGATTCCTTCCGTACACCGGGGAGCTGTTTTTT. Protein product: CATSGRDRGFLPYTGELFF.

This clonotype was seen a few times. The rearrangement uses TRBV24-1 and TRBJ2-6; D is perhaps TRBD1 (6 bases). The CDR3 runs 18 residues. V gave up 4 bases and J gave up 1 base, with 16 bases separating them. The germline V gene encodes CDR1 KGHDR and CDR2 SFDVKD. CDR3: CATSETGFDGSGANVLTF. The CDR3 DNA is TGTGCCACCAGTGAAACAGGGTTTGACGGATCTGGGGCCAACGTCCTGACTTTC.

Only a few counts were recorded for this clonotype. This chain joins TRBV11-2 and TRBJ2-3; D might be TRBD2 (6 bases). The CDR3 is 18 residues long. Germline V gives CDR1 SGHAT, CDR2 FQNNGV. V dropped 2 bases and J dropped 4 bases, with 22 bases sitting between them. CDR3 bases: TGTGCCAGCAGCTTACCTCAGGGTCTGGGGGGAGAATCAGATACGCAGTATTTT. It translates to CASSLPQGLGGESDTQYF.